Presented here are 4 T cell receptor beta chains from one specimen sequenced in a study of patients and donors after allogeneic stem cell transplantation. TCRdb passed the RT-PCR reads through MiXCR, listing each CDR3 protein once. The table records about 960,000 distinct CDR3 sequences, about a sixth of them present only once. The sample consisted of blood, either unsorted or a sorted T cell fraction (not recorded which). These receptors came from a human donor who was either an allogeneic HSCT recipient or a stem cell or donor lymphocyte infusion donor (not recorded which). It is not recorded whose cells these are; they may come from a transplant donor.

This clonotype was found a few times. The J gene is TRBJ2-3, the V gene TRBV7-3, with D tentatively TRBD1 (5 bases). Trimming cost V 1 base and J 2 bases, with 13 bases left between them. This CDR3 comprises 16 residues. Germline V CDR1 and CDR2: SGHTA, FQGTGA. CDR3 sequence reads: CASSLKGRTHTDTQYF. The CDR3 coding sequence is TGTGCCAGCAGCTTAAAAGGACGGACACACACAGATACGCAGTATTTT.

This chain joins TRBV15 and TRBJ1-1, with D tentatively TRBD1 (5 bases). The ends were cut back, 0 bases at V and 1 base at J, with 6 bases in the middle. The CDR3 sequence is 14 residues long. Looked up from germline, CDR1 is LNHNV and CDR2 is YYDKDF (reference sequence). This chain's CDR3 is CATSREGTNTEAFF. CDR3 bases: TGTGCCACCAGCAGAGAAGGGACGAACACTGAAGCTTTCTTT.

This clonotype showed up just a few times. The chain employs TRBV24-1 and TRBJ2-1, with 12 bases fitting TRBD1. CDR3 size: 14 residues. V gave up 10 bases and J gave up 9 bases; unmatched junction bases: 9. In germline, CDR1 is KGHDR, CDR2 SFDVKD. CDR3 sequence: CATTGTGGLGEQFF. DNA of the CDR3: TGTGCCACAACCGGGACAGGGGGCTTGGGTGAGCAGTTCTTC.

The rearrangement joins TRBV27 to TRBJ2-7; 9 positions agree with TRBD2. The CDR3 runs to 14 residues. CDR1 is MNHEY, CDR2 SMNVEV, per germline (reference sequence). J lost 1 base, V lost 6 bases, and 4 bases had no gene match. The CDR3 here is CASRPGLASYEQYF. The DNA of the CDR3 is TGTGCCAGCAGGCCGGGACTAGCATCCTACGAGCAGTACTTC.